This section outlines one T cell receptor (beta chain) sequence together with its context. Its specificity is unknown. The data belong to a study of T-cell reconstitution after alpha-beta-depleted transplantation in children. Broader study findings: In some patients, recipient T cells and intrathymic progenitors surviving conditioning explained high day-60 diversity. Approximately two months post-transplant, alpha-beta T cells reportedly originated from several hundred expanded graft clones. Among T cells one year after transplant, newly produced cells accounted for most counts and diversity.

Using unique molecular identifiers, the investigators prepared the TCRbeta library. TCRdb used MiXCR to reprocess the PCR reads, holding one entry per CDR3 protein. The sample records about 580,000 distinct CDR3 sequences, approximately 22% being singletons. The CDR3 totals 17 residues. With V trimmed by 1 base and J by 5 bases, 13 bases remained unmatched. Germline V gene lookup returns CDR1 DFQATT and CDR2 SNEGSKA (reference sequence). This chain uses TRBV20-1 with TRBJ1-5; the match to TRBD1 covers 8 bases. Sequenced here: PBMCs, mostly from graft donor cells, sampled 360 days after TCRalphabeta/CD19-depleted stem cell transplant. The sequence derives from a boy younger than two who had a stem cell transplant for acute myeloid leukemia, so the T cells may come from the graft donor. The CDR3, as DNA: TGCAGTGCTAGAGGGAGGCCGGGGACAGGCCCCTATCAGCCCCAGCATTTT. Amino acids: CSARGRPGTGPYQPQHF.